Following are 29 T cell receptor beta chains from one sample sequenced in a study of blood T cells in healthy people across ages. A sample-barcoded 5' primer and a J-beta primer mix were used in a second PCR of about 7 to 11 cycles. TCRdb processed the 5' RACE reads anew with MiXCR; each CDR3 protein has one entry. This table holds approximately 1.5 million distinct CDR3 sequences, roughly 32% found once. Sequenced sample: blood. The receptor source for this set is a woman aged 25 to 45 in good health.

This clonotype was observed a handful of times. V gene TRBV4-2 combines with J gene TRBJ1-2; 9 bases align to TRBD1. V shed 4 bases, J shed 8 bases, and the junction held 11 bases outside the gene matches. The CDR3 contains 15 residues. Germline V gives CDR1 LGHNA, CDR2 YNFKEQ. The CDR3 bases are TGTGCCAGCAGCCTCCGGGACAGGGAGGTTGGAGGCTACACCTTC. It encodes CASSLRDREVGGYTF.

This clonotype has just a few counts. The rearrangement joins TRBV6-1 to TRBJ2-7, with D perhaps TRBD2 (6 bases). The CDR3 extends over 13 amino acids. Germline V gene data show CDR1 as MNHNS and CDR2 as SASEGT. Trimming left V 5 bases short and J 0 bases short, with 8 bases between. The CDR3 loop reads CASSTSSSYEQYF. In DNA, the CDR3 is TGTGCCAGCAGTACTAGCAGCTCCTACGAGCAGTACTTC.

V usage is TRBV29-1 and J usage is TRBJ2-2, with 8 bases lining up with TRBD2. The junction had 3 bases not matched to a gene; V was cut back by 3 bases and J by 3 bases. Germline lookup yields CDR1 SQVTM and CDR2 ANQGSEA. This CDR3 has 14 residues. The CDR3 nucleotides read TGCAGCGTTGAGATAGCGGGGCACACCGGGGAGCTGTTTTTT. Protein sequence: CSVEIAGHTGELFF.

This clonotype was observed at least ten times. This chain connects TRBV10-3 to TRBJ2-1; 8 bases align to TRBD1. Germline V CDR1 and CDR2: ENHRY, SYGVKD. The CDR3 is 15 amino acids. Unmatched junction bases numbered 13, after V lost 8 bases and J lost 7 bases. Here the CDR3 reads CAIAIRQGAGNEQFF. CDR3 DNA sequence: TGTGCCATCGCGATTCGGCAGGGGGCTGGTAATGAGCAGTTCTTC.

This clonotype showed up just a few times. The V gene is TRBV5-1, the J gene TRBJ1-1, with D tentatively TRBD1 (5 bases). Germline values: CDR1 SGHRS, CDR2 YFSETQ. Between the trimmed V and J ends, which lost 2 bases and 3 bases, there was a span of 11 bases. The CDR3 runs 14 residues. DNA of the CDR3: TGCGCCAGCAGCTTCCTAGGGGAGGACACTGAAGCTTTCTTT. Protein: CASSFLGEDTEAFF.

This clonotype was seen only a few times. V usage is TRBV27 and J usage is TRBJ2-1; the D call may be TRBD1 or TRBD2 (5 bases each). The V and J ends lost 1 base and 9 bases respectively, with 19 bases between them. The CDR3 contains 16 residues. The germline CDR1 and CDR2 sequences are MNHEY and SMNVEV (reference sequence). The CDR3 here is CASSLYGFEGPSEQFF. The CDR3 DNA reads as TGTGCCAGCAGTTTATATGGGTTTGAGGGGCCATCTGAGCAGTTCTTC.

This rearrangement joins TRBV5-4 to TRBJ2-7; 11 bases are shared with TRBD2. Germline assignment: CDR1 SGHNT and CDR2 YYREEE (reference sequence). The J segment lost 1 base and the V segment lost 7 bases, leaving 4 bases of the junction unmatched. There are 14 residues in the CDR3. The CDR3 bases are TGTGCCAGCGCGACTAGCGGGGATTCCTACGAGCAGTACTTC. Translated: CASATSGDSYEQYF.

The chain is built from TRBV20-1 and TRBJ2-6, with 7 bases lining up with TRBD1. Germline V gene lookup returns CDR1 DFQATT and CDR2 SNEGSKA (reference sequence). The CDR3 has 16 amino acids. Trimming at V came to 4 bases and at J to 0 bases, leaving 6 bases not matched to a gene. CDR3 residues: CSATDRRSSGANVLTF. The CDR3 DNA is TGCAGTGCTACGGACAGGCGAAGCTCTGGGGCCAACGTCCTGACTTTC.

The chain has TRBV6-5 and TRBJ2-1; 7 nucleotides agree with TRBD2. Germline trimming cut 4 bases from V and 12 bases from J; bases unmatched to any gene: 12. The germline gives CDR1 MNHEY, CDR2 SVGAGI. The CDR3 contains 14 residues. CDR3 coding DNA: TGTGCCAGCAGTTTGACTAGCCTTGGGGGTGGGCAGTTCTTC. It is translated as CASSLTSLGGGQFF.

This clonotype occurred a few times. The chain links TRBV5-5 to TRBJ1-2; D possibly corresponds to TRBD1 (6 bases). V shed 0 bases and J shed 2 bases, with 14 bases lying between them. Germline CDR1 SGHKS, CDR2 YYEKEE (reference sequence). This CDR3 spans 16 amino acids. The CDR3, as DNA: TGTGCCAGCAGCTTGGGACTGACAGGATTGAACTATGGCTACACCTTC. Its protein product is CASSLGLTGLNYGYTF.

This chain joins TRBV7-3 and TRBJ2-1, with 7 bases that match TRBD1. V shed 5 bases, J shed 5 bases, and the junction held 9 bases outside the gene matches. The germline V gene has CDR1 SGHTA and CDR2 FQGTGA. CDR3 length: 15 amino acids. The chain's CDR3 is CASSLQGVGHNEQFF. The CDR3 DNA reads TGTGCCAGCAGCCTGCAGGGGGTGGGGCACAATGAGCAGTTCTTC.

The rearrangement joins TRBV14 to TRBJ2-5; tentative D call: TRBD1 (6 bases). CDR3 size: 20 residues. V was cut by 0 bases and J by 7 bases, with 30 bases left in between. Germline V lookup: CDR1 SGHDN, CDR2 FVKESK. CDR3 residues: CASSQESGRPATPSRGTQYF. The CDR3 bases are TGTGCCAGCAGCCAAGAAAGTGGCAGACCGGCAACACCATCCAGGGGGACCCAGTACTTC.

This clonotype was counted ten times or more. This CDR3 is CASSLVGQVSYEQYF. CDR3 nucleotides: TGTGCCAGCAGTTTAGTTGGACAGGTATCCTACGAGCAGTACTTC. J is TRBJ2-7 and V is TRBV12-3 or TRBV12-4, with TRBD1 identical over 7 bases. The CDR3 has 15 amino acids. Trimming cost V 1 base and J 1 base; bases outside gene matches: 4.

This CDR3 reads CASSPRLEVTDTQYF. Written as DNA, the CDR3 is TGTGCCAGCTCACCACGACTAGAGGTTACGGATACGCAGTATTTT. V usage is TRBV18 and J usage is TRBJ2-3; D might be TRBD2 (6 bases). This CDR3 has 15 residues. CDR1 and CDR2 (germline): KGHSH, LQKENI. V lost 1 base and J lost 6, with 14 bases in between.

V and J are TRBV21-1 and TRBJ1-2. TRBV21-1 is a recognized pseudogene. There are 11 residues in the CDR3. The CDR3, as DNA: TGTGCCAGCAGCAAGGCCAATGGCTACACCTTC. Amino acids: CASSKANGYTF.

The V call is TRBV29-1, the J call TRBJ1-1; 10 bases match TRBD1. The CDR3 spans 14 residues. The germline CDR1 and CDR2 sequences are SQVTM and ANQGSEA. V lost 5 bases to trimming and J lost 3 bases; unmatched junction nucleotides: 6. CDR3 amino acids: CSVQPDRGYTEAFF. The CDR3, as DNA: TGCAGCGTTCAACCGGACAGGGGGTACACTGAAGCTTTCTTT.

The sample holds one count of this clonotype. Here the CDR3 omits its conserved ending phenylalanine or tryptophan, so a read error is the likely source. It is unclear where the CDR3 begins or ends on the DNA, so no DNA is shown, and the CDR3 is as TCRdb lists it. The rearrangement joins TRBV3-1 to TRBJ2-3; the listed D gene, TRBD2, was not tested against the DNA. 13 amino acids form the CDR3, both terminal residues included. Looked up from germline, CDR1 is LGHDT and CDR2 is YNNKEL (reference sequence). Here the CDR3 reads CASSQESLAEEYS.

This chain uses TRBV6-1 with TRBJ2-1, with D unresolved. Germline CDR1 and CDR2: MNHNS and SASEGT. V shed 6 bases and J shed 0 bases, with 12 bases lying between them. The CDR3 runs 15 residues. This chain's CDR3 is CASRDGPSSYNEQFF. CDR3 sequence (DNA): TGTGCCAGCAGGGACGGGCCCAGCTCCTACAATGAGCAGTTCTTC.

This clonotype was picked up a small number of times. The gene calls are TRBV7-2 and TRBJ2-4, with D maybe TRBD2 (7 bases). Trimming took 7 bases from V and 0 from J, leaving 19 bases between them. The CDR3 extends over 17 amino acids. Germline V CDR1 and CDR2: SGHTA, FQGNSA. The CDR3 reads CASKYGGLAVAKNIQYF. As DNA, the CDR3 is TGTGCCAGCAAGTACGGGGGCCTAGCGGTAGCCAAAAACATTCAGTACTTC. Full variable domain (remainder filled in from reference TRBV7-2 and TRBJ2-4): GAGVSQSPSNKVTEKGKDVELRCDPISGHTALYWYRQSLGQGLEFLIYFQGNSAPDKSGLPSDRFSAERTGGSVSTLTIQRTQQEDSAVYLCASKYGGLAVAKNIQYFGAGTRLSVL.

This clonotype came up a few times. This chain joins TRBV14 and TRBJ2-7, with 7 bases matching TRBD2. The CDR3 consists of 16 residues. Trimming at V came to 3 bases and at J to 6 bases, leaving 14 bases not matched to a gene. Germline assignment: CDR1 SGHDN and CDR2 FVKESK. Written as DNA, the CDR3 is TGTGCCAGCAGCCAGGGGACTACCGTCACCTCGGGCGAGCAGTACTTC. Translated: CASSQGTTVTSGEQYF.

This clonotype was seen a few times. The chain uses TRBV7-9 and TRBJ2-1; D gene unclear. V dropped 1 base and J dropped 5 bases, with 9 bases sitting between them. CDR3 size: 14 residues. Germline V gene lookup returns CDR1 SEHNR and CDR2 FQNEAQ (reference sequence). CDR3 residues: CASSLEPENNEQFF. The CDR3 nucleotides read TGTGCCAGCAGCTTAGAGCCAGAAAACAATGAGCAGTTCTTC.

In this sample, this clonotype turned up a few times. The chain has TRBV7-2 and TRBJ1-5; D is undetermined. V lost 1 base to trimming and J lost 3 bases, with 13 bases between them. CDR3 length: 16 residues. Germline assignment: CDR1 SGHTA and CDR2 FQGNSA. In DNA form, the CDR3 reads TGTGCCAGCAGCTTAGTTACACCAGGCTACAATCAGCCCCAGCATTTT. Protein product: CASSLVTPGYNQPQHF.

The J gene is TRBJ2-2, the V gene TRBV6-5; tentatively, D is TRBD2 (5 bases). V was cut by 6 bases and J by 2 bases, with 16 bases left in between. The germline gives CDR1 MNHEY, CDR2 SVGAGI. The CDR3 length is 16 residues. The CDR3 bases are TGTGCCAGCAGGCCTACCCGGGGTCATAACACCGGGGAGCTGTTTTTT. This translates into CASRPTRGHNTGELFF.

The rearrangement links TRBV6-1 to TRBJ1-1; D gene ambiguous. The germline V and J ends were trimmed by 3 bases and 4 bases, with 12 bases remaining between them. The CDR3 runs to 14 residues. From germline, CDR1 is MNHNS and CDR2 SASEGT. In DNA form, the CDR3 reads TGTGCCAGCAGTGATCGGGGTTGGGCCACTGAAGCTTTCTTT. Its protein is CASSDRGWATEAFF.

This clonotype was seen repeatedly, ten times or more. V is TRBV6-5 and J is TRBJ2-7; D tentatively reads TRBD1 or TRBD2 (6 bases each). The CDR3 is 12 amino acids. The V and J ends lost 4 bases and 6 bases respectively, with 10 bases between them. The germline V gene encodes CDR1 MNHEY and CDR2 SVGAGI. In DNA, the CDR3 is TGTGCCAGCAGTTTACAGGGAGGCGAGCAGTACTTC. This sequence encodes CASSLQGGEQYF.

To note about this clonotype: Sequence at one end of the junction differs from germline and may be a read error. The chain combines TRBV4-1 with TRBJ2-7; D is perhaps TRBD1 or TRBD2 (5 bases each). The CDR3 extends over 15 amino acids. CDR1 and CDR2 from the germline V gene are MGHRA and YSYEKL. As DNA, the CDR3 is TGCGCCGGCAGCCAAGAGTCCGGGGCTAGCTACGAGCAGTACTTC. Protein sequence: CAGSQESGASYEQYF.

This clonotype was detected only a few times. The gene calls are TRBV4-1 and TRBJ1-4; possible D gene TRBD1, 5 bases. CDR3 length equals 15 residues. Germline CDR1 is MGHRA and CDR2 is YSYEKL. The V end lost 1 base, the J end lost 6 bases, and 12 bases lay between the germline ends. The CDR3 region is CASSQVRGLDEKLFF. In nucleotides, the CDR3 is TGCGCCAGCAGCCAAGTACGGGGGTTGGATGAAAAACTGTTTTTT.

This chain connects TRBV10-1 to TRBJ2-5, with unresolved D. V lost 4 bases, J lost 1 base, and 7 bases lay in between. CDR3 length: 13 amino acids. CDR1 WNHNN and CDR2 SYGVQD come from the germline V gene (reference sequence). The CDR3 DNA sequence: TGCGCCAGCAGTGTACAACCCCAAGAGACCCAGTACTTC. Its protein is CASSVQPQETQYF.

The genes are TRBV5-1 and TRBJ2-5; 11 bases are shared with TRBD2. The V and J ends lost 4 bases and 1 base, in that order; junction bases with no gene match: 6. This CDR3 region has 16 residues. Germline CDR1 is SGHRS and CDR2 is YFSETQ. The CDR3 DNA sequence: TGCGCCAGCAGCCTCGCTAGCGGGGGGATCCAAGAGACCCAGTACTTC. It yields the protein CASSLASGGIQETQYF. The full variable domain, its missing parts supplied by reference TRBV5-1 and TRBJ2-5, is KAGVTQTPRYLIKTRGQQVTLSCSPISGHRSVSWYQQTPGQGLQFLFEYFSETQRNKGNFPGRFSGRQFSNSRSEMNVSTLELGDSALYLCASSLASGGIQETQYFGPGTRLLVL.